The entry below describes one TCR beta chain. What it binds is not known. The sample is drawn from a study of stem cell transplantation in POMP-related autoinflammatory disease. Study-wide background: Impaired MHC class I-dependent CD8+ differentiation was hypothesized from defective thymoproteasomes.

Between the trimmed V and J ends, which lost 5 bases and 0 bases, there was a span of 11 bases. This CDR3 has 16 residues. The germline gives CDR1 SGHVS, CDR2 FQNEAQ. Sequenced by immunoSEQ multiplex PCR; TCRdb stores in-frame clones only, minus some. The repertoire holds roughly 1,200 clones, with about 83% as singletons. Regarding the study as a whole: A trend toward lower repertoire diversity and greater clonality appeared in every analyzed T-cell subset of PRAID patients. Unique TRB V-J gene pairings were limited in number in patients with PRAID.

Sequenced: CD8+ T cells from PBMCs. The clonotype comes from a human donor in good health. The rearrangement links TRBV7-8 to TRBJ2-6; D is ambiguous. The chain's CDR3 is CASSAGPSSGANVLTF. The CDR3 DNA is TGTGCCAGCAGCGCCGGACCCTCCTCTGGGGCCAACGTCCTGACTTTC.